This TCR beta chain derives from a study of blood T cell repertoires in COVID-19. Study at large: Acute-phase and convalescent COVID-19 samples originated in the United States, Italy and Spain. T cells, B-cell-depleted T cells, or PBMCs provided the cDNA or gDNA that served as material.

In the authors' workflow: Reference gene primer amplification in the assay estimated nucleated cell counts. Clones were sequenced by immunoSEQ multiplex PCR, and TCRdb holds only the in-frame ones, with some missing. The V and J calls and clone size are taken from that table; D and trimming were inferred from the DNA. The table has some 220,000 clones, 70% to 90% seen once. Enrolled during active infection, Seattle patients were then followed longitudinally. This receptor was obtained from a woman aged 70 to 79 with COVID-19, enrolled during active disease. Source material: peripheral blood.

The CDR3, as DNA: TGTGCCAGCTCAAGGACAGAAACTGGCTACACCTTC. Translation: CASSRTETGYTF. The chain combines TRBV2 with TRBJ1-2; TRBD1 might be the D (6 bases). Germline V lookup: CDR1 SNHLY, CDR2 FYNNEI. The CDR3 is 12 residues long. The V end was cut by 8 bases, the J end by 7 bases, with 14 bases between.